This is a list of T cell receptor beta chains from one sample in a study of control samples from healthy donors and cancer patients. Method: immunoSEQ multiplex PCR; TCRdb's copy keeps in-frame clones and lacks some. The sample records roughly 80,000 clones, about 90% being singletons. The sequenced sample was PBMCs. The receptors were sampled from a woman aged 55-69 years with head and neck cancer. Both conserved end residues are part of each CDR3. Fields, in order: J gene, D gene, V gene, clone size, CDR3 protein, CDR3 DNA. The D gene is left open where the match is weak. A row's size may be missing; if present it is once, few, many or a size class.

>TRBJ2-5|.|TRBV3-1/TRBV3-2|.
CASSQRPGETQYF
TGTGCCAGCAGCCAGCGTCCTGGAGAGACCCAGTACTTC
>TRBJ2-1|.|TRBV4-3|.
CASSQEQYRVSSSNEQFF
TGCGCCAGCAGCCAAGAACAATACAGGGTGTCCTCCTCCAATGAGCAGTTCTTC
>TRBJ1-5|.|TRBV2|.
CASTSTANQPQHF
TGTGCCAGCACCTCGACAGCGAATCAGCCCCAGCATTTT
>TRBJ2-7|TRBD1|TRBV19|once
CASASRTGEGGTYEQYF
TGTGCCAGTGCCTCCAGGACAGGGGAGGGGGGAACCTACGAGCAGTACTTC
>TRBJ1-4|.|TRBV7-9|.
CASRVGEATNEKLFF
TGTGCCAGCAGGGTGGGGGAAGCAACTAATGAAAAACTGTTTTTT
>TRBJ2-7|TRBD2|TRBV27|once
CASSLYGLRAGGPISYEQYF
TGTGCCAGCAGTTTATATGGGCTCAGGGCGGGGGGCCCCATCTCCTACGAGCAGTACTTC
>TRBJ2-1|TRBD2|TRBV24-1|.
CATSDLPGTSGRNEQFF
TGTGCCACCAGTGATTTGCCCGGGACTAGCGGGAGAAATGAGCAGTTCTTC
>TRBJ2-7|.|TRBV30|.
CAWSDMNYEQYF
TGTGCCTGGAGTGACATGAACTACGAGCAGTACTTC
>TRBJ2-2|.|TRBV27|.
CASSLSANTGELFF
TGTGCCAGCAGTTTATCGGCGAACACCGGGGAGCTGTTTTTT
>TRBJ1-1|.|TRBV3-1/TRBV3-2|.
CASSQGGLPANTEAFF
TGTGCCAGCAGCCAGGGAGGACTGCCCGCGAACACTGAAGCTTTCTTT
>TRBJ2-7|TRBD2|TRBV7-9|.
CASSLNSGSYEQYF
TGTGCCAGCAGCTTAAATAGCGGGAGTTACGAGCAGTACTTC
>TRBJ2-2|.|TRBV6-4|.
CASSSSANTGELFF
TGTGCCAGCAGTTCTAGCGCGAACACCGGGGAGCTGTTTTTT
>TRBJ2-1|.|TRBV29-1|.
CSVARELEQFF
TGCAGCGTGGCCCGAGAATTGGAGCAGTTCTTC
>TRBJ2-2|.|TRBV30|.
CAWSGLFANTGELFF
TGTGCCTGGAGTGGACTTTTCGCGAACACCGGGGAGCTGTTTTTT
>TRBJ1-6|TRBD1|TRBV7-8|few
CASTTGGFYSPLHF
TGTGCCAGCACAACAGGGGGCTTCTATTCACCCCTCCACTTT